Each of the 14 T cell receptor beta chains below was sequenced from the same sample in a study of cytomegalovirus exposure and HLA in healthy donors. PCR employed 60 Vbeta and 13 Jbeta primers. The method was immunoSEQ multiplex PCR; TCRdb's version includes in-frame clones alone and lacks a portion of them. The sample holds 100,000 or so clones, approximately 69% seen once. Specimen: PBMCs. Every receptor here comes from a man younger than 40 in good health and CMV-seronegative.

This chain links TRBV28 with TRBJ1-4, with D unclear. The V end lost 2 bases, the J end lost 10 bases, and 8 bases lay between the germline ends. This CDR3 region has 12 residues. Germline values: CDR1 MDHEN, CDR2 SYDVKM. In DNA, the CDR3 is TGTGCCAGCAGTTTACAGAGGGCAAAACTGTTTTTT. It translates to CASSLQRAKLFF.

The V call is TRBV5-1, the J call TRBJ2-2; 9 nucleotides match TRBD1. The ends lost 0 bases at V and 5 bases at J; junction bases unmatched: 5. Germline assignment: CDR1 SGHRS and CDR2 YFSETQ. This CDR3 is 16 amino acids long. CDR3 coding DNA: TGCGCCAGCAGCTTGGCCGGGACAGGGAGGACCGGGGAGCTGTTTTTT. Amino acid sequence: CASSLAGTGRTGELFF. Combining the CDR3 with reference TRBV5-1 and TRBJ2-2 gives the whole variable domain KAGVTQTPRYLIKTRGQQVTLSCSPISGHRSVSWYQQTPGQGLQFLFEYFSETQRNKGNFPGRFSGRQFSNSRSEMNVSTLELGDSALYLCASSLAGTGRTGELFFGEGSRLTVL.

This chain uses TRBV5-5 with TRBJ1-2; possibly TRBD1 for D (6 bases). Trimming removed 0 bases from V and 2 bases from J, with 11 bases in between. The V gene's germline CDR1 is SGHKS and CDR2 YYEKEE (reference sequence). The CDR3 runs 15 residues. The CDR3 protein is CASSLGDNLNYGYTF. The CDR3 region has the DNA TGTGCCAGCAGCTTGGGGGACAACCTCAACTATGGCTACACCTTC.

This rearrangement joins TRBV27 to TRBJ1-2; 11 bases agree with TRBD1. The V gene end was trimmed by 2 bases and the J gene end by 2 bases; junction bases not matched to a gene: 7. CDR1 is MNHEY, CDR2 SMNVEV, per germline (reference sequence). This CDR3 spans 17 amino acids. The CDR3 protein is CASSLTERDRGNYGYTF. CDR3 DNA: TGTGCCAGCAGTTTAACTGAGCGGGACAGGGGGAACTATGGCTACACCTTC.

There are a few counts of this clone. The chain uses TRBV27 and TRBJ1-5, with 10 positions matching TRBD1. After removal of 3 bases from V and 7 bases from J, the junction contained 6 bases not matched to a gene. Germline V lookup: CDR1 MNHEY, CDR2 SMNVEV (reference sequence). This CDR3 comprises 15 residues. The DNA for the CDR3 is TGTGCCAGCAGTTTGACCGGGACAGGGGAGCAGCCCCAGCATTTT. Its translation: CASSLTGTGEQPQHF.

This chain joins TRBV4-1 and TRBJ2-7, with 12 nucleotides matching TRBD2. Germline-derived CDR1 and CDR2 are MGHRA and YSYEKL. The trim removed 1 base at V and 4 bases at J, leaving 2 bases unmatched. This CDR3 has 15 amino acids. CDR3 in amino acids: CASSQGLAGVYEQYF. The DNA for the CDR3 is TGCGCCAGCAGCCAAGGACTAGCGGGAGTTTACGAGCAGTACTTC.

This sequence joins TRBV2 and TRBJ2-4; 8 bases match TRBD1. Germline loops: CDR1 SNHLY, CDR2 FYNNEI. The CDR3 sequence is 13 residues long. Trimming removed 6 bases from V and 8 bases from J; junction bases left unmatched: 6. The CDR3 DNA reads TGTGCCAGCAGAAGACAGGGGTCGGACATTCAGTACTTC. Translated, it gives CASRRQGSDIQYF.

The chain links TRBV6-5 to TRBJ2-7; TRBD1 agrees at 9 bases. CDR3 size: 15 residues. V was pared by 6 bases and J by 1 base, with 7 bases of the junction left unmatched. Germline CDR1 reads MNHEY; CDR2 reads SVGAGI. CDR3 region: CASRAPDRGSYEQYF. The CDR3 nucleotides read TGTGCCAGCAGAGCACCGGACAGGGGATCCTACGAGCAGTACTTC.

This clone was picked up one time. The CDR3 loop reads CASSLFSDSASGNTIYF. CDR3 sequence (DNA): TGTGCCAGCTCATTGTTCTCGGACAGTGCATCTGGAAACACCATATATTTT. The gene calls are TRBV18 and TRBJ1-3, with D maybe TRBD1 (6 bases). The CDR3 has 17 amino acids. Germline V gene lookup returns CDR1 KGHSH and CDR2 LQKENI. Trimming took 5 bases from V and 1 from J, leaving 18 bases between them. The whole variable domain, filled in from reference TRBV18 and TRBJ1-3, reads NAGVMQNPRHLVRRRGQEARLRCSPMKGHSHVYWYRQLPEEGLKFMVYLQKENIIDESGMPKERFSAEFPKEGPSILRIQQVVRGDSAAYFCASSLFSDSASGNTIYFGEGSWLTVV.

This clone has just a few counts. The rearrangement links TRBV2 to TRBJ1-1, with D possibly being TRBD1 (6 bases). The CDR3 has 14 residues. The V and J ends lost 8 bases and 3 bases respectively, with 16 bases between them. Looked up from germline, CDR1 is SNHLY and CDR2 is FYNNEI. CDR3 in amino acids: CASSSGRGYTEAFF. CDR3 sequence (DNA): TGTGCCAGCTCGTCGGGTAGGGGGTACACTGAAGCTTTCTTT.

This clone occurred a few times. The chain is built from TRBV7-3 and TRBJ2-5; a possible D gene is TRBD2 (5 bases). Per the germline V gene, CDR1 is SGHTA and CDR2 is FQGTGA. V lost 6 bases to trimming and J lost 4 bases, with 12 bases between them. CDR3 size: 13 residues. Here the CDR3 DNA reads TGTGCCAGCAGGGAGGTTAGGACAGAGACCCAGTACTTC. Encoded protein: CASREVRTETQYF.

This clone was observed once. The chain uses TRBV7-2 and TRBJ2-2; perhaps TRBD1 as D (5 bases). CDR3 length: 13 amino acids. Germline CDR1 SGHTA, CDR2 FQGNSA. This CDR3 reads CAAGSSHTGELFF. The CDR3 DNA follows: TGTGCAGCAGGGTCATCCCACACCGGGGAGCTGTTTTTT.

V gene TRBV28 combines with J gene TRBJ2-7, with 7 bases matching TRBD1. From germline, CDR1 is MDHEN and CDR2 SYDVKM. After removal of 5 bases from V and 2 bases from J, the junction contained 6 bases not matched to a gene. The CDR3 totals 14 residues. The DNA of the CDR3 is TGTGCCAGCAGTACCACAGGGGTTACCTACGAGCAGTACTTC. It codes for CASSTTGVTYEQYF.

The genes are TRBV29-1 and TRBJ2-3; 8 nucleotides align to TRBD1. The V gene end was trimmed by 4 bases and the J gene end by 7 bases; junction bases not matched to a gene: 7. CDR3 size: 13 residues. Germline V gene lookup returns CDR1 SQVTM and CDR2 ANQGSEA. This CDR3 is CSVAPGGGNTQYF. CDR3 sequence (DNA): TGCAGCGTTGCCCCAGGGGGCGGAAATACGCAGTATTTT.